This TCR beta chain was sequenced during a study of cytomegalovirus exposure and HLA in healthy donors. Study-wide findings and caveats: In vitro testing confirmed a few CMV-associated chains as specific for CMV antigens.

V lost 5 bases to trimming and J lost 11 bases; unmatched junction nucleotides: 22. The V gene's germline CDR1 is GTSNPN and CDR2 SVGIG (reference sequence). This CDR3 has 16 residues. Details on this clone: Its antigen remains unknown.

Researchers ran the PCR with 60 Vbeta and 13 Jbeta primers. Only in-frame clones appear in the TCRdb table, and some are missing; sequencing was by immunoSEQ multiplex PCR. The sample includes about 200,000 clones, 82% of them seen just once. Sequencing was performed on PBMCs. V is TRBV30 and J is TRBJ2-5; 8 nucleotides agree with TRBD1. The receptor was derived from a woman between 45 and 60 years old in good health and CMV-seropositive. CDR3 sequence: CAWFPRPGQGAGEQYF. Here the CDR3 DNA reads TGTGCCTGGTTTCCTCGCCCCGGGCAGGGGGCTGGGGAGCAGTACTTC.